These 21 T cell receptor beta chains were sequenced from one sample in a study of T cell responses to AZD1222 COVID-19 vaccine. Here immunoSEQ multiplex PCR was the method, and the copy in TCRdb shows in-frame clones only, minus some. The data hold some 130,000 clones, with roughly 91% observed a single time. This sample comprised peripheral blood, obtained on day 0 of AZD1222 vaccination. The source of these receptors is an adult in good health.

V usage is TRBV10-3 and J usage is TRBJ1-5; D may be TRBD1 (6 bases). Germline CDR1 and CDR2: ENHRY and SYGVKD. V lost 6 bases, J lost 2 bases, and 17 bases lay in between. The CDR3 sequence is 16 residues long. The CDR3 sequence: CAIRAQGRSGNQPQHF. CDR3 nucleotide sequence: TGTGCCATCAGGGCCCAGGGGAGGAGCGGCAATCAGCCCCAGCATTTT.

The CDR3 nucleotides are TGTGCCAGCAGCAAAGATGCAGGGGGATTTGGAAACACCATATATTTT. This encodes CASSKDAGGFGNTIYF. The J gene is TRBJ1-3, the V gene TRBV21-1; TRBD1 reflects the table's D call only, with no check against the DNA. TRBV21-1 is an annotated pseudogene. CDR3 length: 16 amino acids.

This chain joins TRBV2 and TRBJ1-1; D remains ambiguous. The germline CDR1 and CDR2 sequences are SNHLY and FYNNEI. CDR3 length equals 13 residues. V lost 5 bases to trimming and J lost 1 base, with 8 bases between them. The CDR3 DNA reads TGTGCCAGCAGTCGCGGACGGAACACTGAAGCTTTCTTT. Residues: CASSRGRNTEAFF.

The CDR3 sequence: CASSLPGQGLATNEKLFF. Written as DNA, the CDR3 is TGTGCCAGCAGCTTACCGGGACAGGGCCTAGCAACTAATGAAAAACTGTTTTTT. The V call is TRBV7-9, the J call TRBJ1-4; 9 bases align to TRBD1. This CDR3 contains 18 residues. Germline values: CDR1 SEHNR, CDR2 FQNEAQ (reference sequence). V lost 2 bases, J lost 0 bases, and 7 bases stayed unmatched.

The chain combines TRBV12-5 with TRBJ1-4; D is perhaps TRBD1 (6 bases). The CDR3 runs 16 residues. Germline V gene data show CDR1 as LGHNT and CDR2 as FRNRAP. Trimming removed 4 bases from V and 5 bases from J, with 17 bases in between. For the CDR3, the DNA is TGTGCTAGTGGTTCTTCCGGACAGAGAGGGAATGAAAAACTGTTTTTT. Protein product: CASGSSGQRGNEKLFF. Full variable domain (outside the CDR3, taken from reference TRBV12-5 and TRBJ1-4): DARVTQTPRHKVTEMGQEVTMRCQPILGHNTVFWYRQTMMQGLELLAYFRNRAPLDDSGMPKDRFSAEMPDATLATLKIQPSEPRDSAVYFCASGSSGQRGNEKLFFGSGTQLSVL.

Details on this clone: Mismatch with germline at one junction end may stem from a read error. The chain joins TRBV12-3 or TRBV12-4 to TRBJ2-4; 12 bases agree with TRBD2. The CDR3 consists of 13 residues. CDR3: CASNLGLAGGPLF. In DNA, the CDR3 is TGTGCCAGCAACCTGGGGCTAGCGGGAGGGCCGCTCTTC.

The chain couples TRBV7-2 to TRBJ2-7, with D tentatively TRBD2 (5 bases). This CDR3 contains 13 residues. Germline assignment: CDR1 SGHTA and CDR2 FQGNSA. Trimming took off 0 bases at V and 6 bases at J, with 9 bases between the two ends. The CDR3 sequence: CASSLAQAGEQYF. The CDR3 nucleotides read TGTGCCAGCAGCTTAGCCCAGGCGGGCGAGCAGTACTTC.

The chain joins TRBV7-7 to TRBJ2-1; 7 bases are a match to TRBD1. Germline values: CDR1 SSHAT, CDR2 FNYEAQ (reference sequence). V trimming: 1 base; J trimming: 8 bases; junction bases outside the gene matches: 8. This CDR3 comprises 15 residues. CDR3 amino acids: CASSLGQGESDEQFF. In nucleotides, the CDR3 is TGTGCCAGCAGCTTAGGACAGGGAGAGAGCGATGAGCAGTTCTTC.

CDR3 nucleotide sequence: TGTGCCAGCAGCTTAATCAGGACCCATGACTACACCTTC. Translating gives CASSLIRTHDYTF. The rearrangement joins TRBV13 to TRBJ1-2; the D is unclear. V lost 2 bases, J lost 10 bases, and 14 bases lay in between. CDR1 is PRHDT, CDR2 FYEKMQ, per germline (reference sequence). The CDR3 contains 13 residues.

The chain uses TRBV21-1 and TRBJ1-5. TRBV21-1 is a known pseudogene. The CDR3 extends over 16 amino acids. CDR3: CASSNPPEPGTRPQHF. Written as DNA, the CDR3 is TGTGCCAGCAGCAACCCCCCGGAACCCGGAACACGGCCCCAGCATTTT.

This clone was found a few times. The chain carries TRBV25-1 and TRBJ2-7; D call uncertain. From germline, CDR1 is MGHDK and CDR2 SYGVNS. V was shortened by 2 bases and J by 11 bases, with 10 bases between the two germline ends. This CDR3 has 11 residues. The CDR3 sequence: CASSEGIDKYF. The CDR3 nucleotides are TGTGCCAGCAGTGAAGGGATAGACAAGTACTTC.

The chain is built from TRBV4-3 and TRBJ1-5; maybe TRBD1 (5 bases). The germline gives CDR1 LGHNA, CDR2 YSLEER. The CDR3 length is 15 residues. The V and J ends lost 0 bases and 7 bases respectively, with 13 bases between them. The CDR3 sequence is CASSQDRKGRQPQHF. CDR3 bases: TGCGCCAGCAGCCAAGATCGGAAGGGGAGGCAGCCCCAGCATTTT.

This clone was recorded once. This chain connects TRBV6-5 to TRBJ1-5; a weak D match, TRBD1 (5 bases). The CDR3 contains 16 residues. CDR1 and CDR2 from the germline V gene are MNHEY and SVGAGI. V lost 4 bases, J lost 0 bases, and 13 bases lay in between. CDR3 amino acids: CASSLTRDPSNQPQHF. The CDR3 nucleotides read TGTGCCAGCAGTTTGACCCGGGACCCTAGCAATCAGCCCCAGCATTTT.

This chain uses TRBV7-9 with TRBJ2-5; D is possibly TRBD1 or TRBD2 (5 bases each). The germline gives CDR1 SEHNR, CDR2 FQNEAQ (reference sequence). The CDR3 loop spans 15 amino acids. Trimming removed 1 base at V and 7 bases at J, with 16 bases between. Here the CDR3 reads CASSLEGEKKWTQYF. The CDR3 nucleotides are TGTGCCAGCAGCTTAGAAGGGGAGAAGAAGTGGACCCAGTACTTC.

This chain connects TRBV19 to TRBJ2-1, with D possibly being TRBD2 (5 bases). Trimming stripped 1 base from V and 9 bases from J, with 10 bases between. Germline CDR1 reads LNHDA; CDR2 reads SQIVND (reference sequence). The CDR3 is 13 amino acids. The CDR3 DNA sequence: TGTGCCAGTAGTATAGTTGCGGGCGGTGAGCAGTTCTTC. Its translation is CASSIVAGGEQFF.

The chain combines TRBV6-5 with TRBJ2-3; 7 bases agree with TRBD2. The CDR3 is 14 amino acids. Germline trimming cut 5 bases from V and 2 bases from J; bases unmatched to any gene: 4. Germline V lookup: CDR1 MNHEY, CDR2 SVGAGI. The CDR3 bases are TGTGCCAGCAGTACCACTAGCGTCACAGATACGCAGTATTTT. Translating it yields CASSTTSVTDTQYF.

V is TRBV7-2 and J is TRBJ1-4, with 10 bases matching TRBD1. The CDR3 extends over 16 amino acids. V trimming: 1 base; J trimming: 5 bases; junction bases outside the gene matches: 4. Germline loops: CDR1 SGHTA, CDR2 FQGNSA. CDR3 DNA: TGTGCCAGCAGCTTAGGGGGACAGGGGATAAATGAAAAACTGTTTTTT. This sequence encodes CASSLGGQGINEKLFF.

The chain combines TRBV5-6 with TRBJ1-2, with unresolved D. Germline-derived CDR1 and CDR2 are SGHDT and YYEEEE. CDR3 length: 11 residues. The V and J ends lost 6 bases and 8 bases respectively, with 11 bases between them. Here the CDR3 reads CASKRTWGYTF. The CDR3 DNA reads TGTGCCAGCAAGCGGACGTGGGGCTACACCTTC.

The chain is built from TRBV9 and TRBJ1-3; the D gene is possibly TRBD1 (6 bases). Per germline, CDR1 SGDLS and CDR2 YYNGEE. Trimming pared 0 bases from V and 0 bases from J, leaving 10 bases between. The CDR3 covers 16 residues. In nucleotides, the CDR3 is TGTGCCAGCAGCGTAGTTTCAGGGGACTCTGGAAACACCATATATTTT. Translated: CASSVVSGDSGNTIYF.

The chain links TRBV27 to TRBJ2-7; TRBD2 matches at 12 bases. CDR3 length: 16 amino acids. The V segment lost 5 bases and the J segment 3 bases; nucleotides outside the gene matches: 8. Germline V lookup: CDR1 MNHEY, CDR2 SMNVEV (reference sequence). In DNA form, the CDR3 reads TGTGCCAGCAGTCTCGGGACTAGCGGGTTTTACTACGAGCAGTACTTC. As protein: CASSLGTSGFYYEQYF.

The gene calls are TRBV6-5 and TRBJ1-2, with 7 nucleotides matching TRBD1. The length of the CDR3 is 14 residues. Germline V gene lookup returns CDR1 MNHEY and CDR2 SVGAGI. Unmatched junction bases numbered 4, after V lost 2 bases and J lost 4 bases. The CDR3 loop reads CASSYRRGGYGYTF. The CDR3 DNA is TGTGCCAGCAGTTACCGCAGGGGGGGCTATGGCTACACCTTC.